One sample yielded the 23 T cell receptor beta chains listed below, sequenced in a study of T cells in Graves' hyperthyroidism and ophthalmopathy (dated by TCRdb to the late 2010s). Libraries were built with multiplex PCR. The sequencer listed for this sample is Illumina HiSeq 2000. The TCR beta CDR3 regions were amplified from RNA transcripts. For the first round of RT-PCR on the TCR CDR3, the HTBI primer set was used together with the Qiagen OneStep RT-PCR kit. In TCRdb, the public reads were trimmed at Q25 with fastp and aligned with MiXCR, with productive beta chains retained. Duplicate CDR3 protein sequences are folded into a single record with the most common DNA and genes. Across this sample there are 300,000 to 350,000 distinct CDR3 sequences, with roughly 13% seen only once. The ten largest clonotypes hold around 23% of the sample. The sequenced sample consisted of blood. Source of these receptors: a woman in her twenties or thirties with Graves' hyperthyroidism.

The J gene is TRBJ2-3, the V gene TRBV7-9, with D tentatively TRBD2 (6 bases). Between the trimmed V and J ends, which lost 5 bases and 6 bases, there was a span of 21 bases. The length of the CDR3 is 16 residues. Germline CDR1 is SEHNR and CDR2 is FQNEAQ (reference sequence). The CDR3 DNA is TGTGCCAGCAGCCTACCCTGGTCTAGCGCTGGGGATACGCAGTATTTT. As protein: CASSLPWSSAGDTQYF.

This clonotype was detected only a few times. V and J are TRBV6-2 or TRBV6-3 and TRBJ2-7; no definite D call. Trimming pared 8 bases from V and 2 bases from J, leaving 13 bases between. The CDR3 is 13 amino acids. CDR1 MNHEY and CDR2 SVGEGT come from the germline V gene. Here the CDR3 DNA reads TGTGCCAGCCGCTCCGGACGAGCCTACGAGCAGTACTTC. Protein product: CASRSGRAYEQYF.

This clonotype was observed a handful of times. CDR3 in DNA: TGTGCCAGCAGCTTAGGTATAAAAGAGACCCAGTACTTC. Translation: CASSLGIKETQYF. The genes are TRBV7-9 and TRBJ2-5; D is uncertain. Looked up from germline, CDR1 is SEHNR and CDR2 is FQNEAQ (reference sequence). The V end was cut by 1 base, the J end by 3 bases, with 6 bases between. This CDR3 region has 13 residues.

This clonotype was counted many times. J is TRBJ2-1 and V is TRBV12-3 or TRBV12-4; TRBD2 matches 9 bases. The length of the CDR3 is 16 residues. Trimming at V came to 5 bases and at J to 4 bases, leaving 9 bases not matched to a gene. The CDR3 bases are TGTGCCAGCAGTCCCCGGACTAGCGAGAAGTACAATGAGCAGTTCTTC. Its protein is CASSPRTSEKYNEQFF.

The count of this clonotype is one. The rearrangement joins TRBV19 to TRBJ2-7; TRBD2 aligns across 13 bases. Germline V lookup: CDR1 LNHDA, CDR2 SQIVND (reference sequence). The CDR3 consists of 15 residues. The J segment lost 3 bases and the V segment lost 5 bases, leaving 4 bases of the junction unmatched. The CDR3 DNA reads TGTGCCAGTAGTTCCAGGACTAGCGGGAGCTACGAGCAGTACTTC. Residues: CASSSRTSGSYEQYF.

This clonotype was detected ten times or more. CDR3 nucleotides: TGCAGTGCGCGTAGGCGAGGGCGCGAGGGGGCAGATACGCAGTATTTT. Translated, it gives CSARRRGREGADTQYF. This sequence joins TRBV20-1 and TRBJ2-3; a weak D match, TRBD1 (6 bases). Deletions cut 6 bases from V and 4 bases from J, with 23 bases between. CDR1 and CDR2 (germline): DFQATT, SNEGSKA (reference sequence). The CDR3 sequence is 16 residues long.

This clonotype came up many times. The chain carries TRBV2 and TRBJ2-5; D not resolved. Germline V gives CDR1 SNHLY, CDR2 FYNNEI. The CDR3 totals 11 residues. V was shortened by 8 bases and J by 1 base, with 5 bases between the two germline ends. CDR3 nucleotide sequence: TGTGCCAGCGGGATCCAAGAGACCCAGTACTTC. Its protein is CASGIQETQYF.

The CDR3 nucleotides read TGTGCCAGCTGTACTAGCGGGGGGCCCTACGAGCAGTACTTC. Amino acid sequence: CASCTSGGPYEQYF. The chain joins TRBV11-2 to TRBJ2-7; 12 positions match TRBD2. The CDR3 runs to 14 residues. V lost 8 bases, J lost 2 bases, and 4 bases stayed unmatched. Germline CDR1 SGHAT, CDR2 FQNNGV.

This clonotype was seen a few times. V gene TRBV20-1 combines with J gene TRBJ2-7; 10 bases are shared with TRBD2. V was clipped by 5 bases and J by 5 bases; unmatched bases: 9. In germline, CDR1 is DFQATT, CDR2 SNEGSKA (reference sequence). This CDR3 comprises 14 residues. CDR3 protein: CSAPPGTSVDEQYF. The CDR3 DNA is TGCAGTGCTCCCCCCGGGACTAGCGTAGACGAGCAGTACTTC.

This clonotype was seen more than once but under ten times. The chain couples TRBV3-1 to TRBJ2-2, with 10 bases identical to TRBD2. The V gene end was trimmed by 4 bases and the J gene end by 4 bases; junction bases not matched to a gene: 15. Germline assignment: CDR1 LGHDT and CDR2 YNNKEL (reference sequence). The CDR3 length is 19 residues. The CDR3 DNA follows: TGTGCCAGCAGCCCGCTCCGAGGACTAGCGGCTCGTAGCACCGGGGAGCTGTTTTTT. Translation: CASSPLRGLAARSTGELFF.

The chain uses TRBV6-5 and TRBJ2-1; 7 bases align to TRBD1. The germline gives CDR1 MNHEY, CDR2 SVGAGI. V dropped 5 bases and J dropped 2; count of bases not matched to a gene: 3. The CDR3 contains 14 residues. CDR3: CASSNRGPYNEQFF. DNA for the CDR3: TGTGCCAGCAGTAACAGGGGACCCTACAATGAGCAGTTCTTC.

This clonotype appeared many times. The chain links TRBV11-2 to TRBJ1-4; possible D gene TRBD1, 5 bases. Germline CDR1 is SGHAT and CDR2 is FQNNGV. The CDR3 covers 15 residues. The V end was cut by 5 bases, the J end by 5 bases, with 15 bases between. As DNA, the CDR3 is TGTGCCAGCAGCACTTCAGGGTCAGCGAATGAAAAACTGTTTTTT. Its translation: CASSTSGSANEKLFF.

This chain links TRBV30 with TRBJ1-2, with D possibly TRBD1 on 5 matching bases. CDR3 size: 16 residues. From germline, CDR1 is GTSNPN and CDR2 SVGIG (reference sequence). The V and J ends lost 3 bases and 4 bases respectively, with 21 bases between them. CDR3 sequence: CAWSQNRGGEVYGYTF. Here the CDR3 DNA reads TGTGCCTGGAGCCAAAACCGGGGAGGGGAGGTCTATGGCTACACCTTC. The complete variable domain, with remaining parts taken from reference TRBV30 and TRBJ1-2, reads SQTIHQWPATLVQPVGSPLSLECTVEGTSNPNLYWYRQAAGRGLQLLFYSVGIGQISSEVPQNLSASRPQDRQFILSSKKLLLSDSGFYLCAWSQNRGGEVYGYTFGSGTRLTVV.

The table lists this clonotype with a few counts. The rearrangement joins TRBV7-2 to TRBJ2-5, with a tentative D call TRBD2 (5 bases). Germline loops: CDR1 SGHTA, CDR2 FQGNSA. The CDR3 loop spans 15 amino acids. V lost 1 base to trimming and J lost 9 bases, with 18 bases between them. In nucleotides, the CDR3 is TGTGCCAGCAGCTTAGTTGTCGAGGGTGGGTCGGCCCAGTACTTC. It specifies CASSLVVEGGSAQYF.

Concerning this clonotype itself: A much larger clone differs by one base, so this may be a read error. The chain couples TRBV11-2 to TRBJ2-7, with 8 bases identical to TRBD2. The CDR3 is 15 residues long. V lost 7 bases to trimming and J lost 3 bases; unmatched junction nucleotides: 11. Germline CDR1 is SGHAT and CDR2 is FQNNGV. The CDR3 nucleotides are TGTGCCAGCAACCCGGCGGGAGGATCCCTCTACGAGCAGTACTTC. Translating it yields CASNPAGGSLYEQYF.

This clonotype was recorded a few times. This sequence joins TRBV7-6 and TRBJ2-3, with 7 bases identical to TRBD2. V was clipped by 5 bases and J by 4 bases; unmatched bases: 9. From germline, CDR1 is SGHVS and CDR2 FNYEAQ. This CDR3 comprises 15 residues. The DNA for the CDR3 is TGTGCCAGCAGCCTTAGCGGGTCGGCCGCAGATACGCAGTATTTT. It codes for CASSLSGSAADTQYF. Combining the CDR3 with reference TRBV7-6 and TRBJ2-3 gives the whole variable domain GAGVSQSPRYKVTKRGQDVALRCDPISGHVSLYWYRQALGQGPEFLTYFNYEAQQDKSGLPNDRFSAERPEGSISTLTIQRTEQRDSAMYRCASSLSGSAADTQYFGPGTRLTVL.

There are many counts of this clonotype. V and J are TRBV7-2 and TRBJ1-1; possible D gene TRBD1, 5 bases. V was cut by 3 bases and J by 1 base, with 12 bases left in between. Germline V gene data show CDR1 as SGHTA and CDR2 as FQGNSA. The CDR3 runs 15 residues. The CDR3 is CASSFRTSKNTEAFF. In DNA form, the CDR3 reads TGTGCCAGCAGCTTCCGGACATCAAAGAACACTGAAGCTTTCTTT.

The table lists this clonotype with a few counts. This chain links TRBV6-5 with TRBJ2-1; TRBD2 matches 8 bases. The CDR3 sequence is 15 residues long. In germline, CDR1 is MNHEY, CDR2 SVGAGI. J lost 6 bases, V lost 2 bases, and 6 bases had no gene match. The CDR3 spells CASSYATSVTNEQFF. CDR3 sequence (DNA): TGTGCCAGCAGTTACGCGACTAGCGTAACCAATGAGCAGTTCTTC.

This clonotype was seen at least ten times. The genes are TRBV12-3 or TRBV12-4 and TRBJ2-1; 8 bases map to TRBD2. V was clipped by 5 bases and J by 1 base; unmatched bases: 1. This CDR3 spans 14 amino acids. The CDR3 DNA sequence: TGTGCCAGCAGTCCTAGCGGGTCCTACAATGAGCAGTTCTTC. Protein sequence: CASSPSGSYNEQFF.

The genes are TRBV7-9 and TRBJ1-5; D is unresolved. Trimming shortened V by 5 bases and J by 5 bases, and 10 bases separated the two germline ends. The CDR3 has 13 amino acids. Germline CDR1 reads SEHNR; CDR2 reads FQNEAQ (reference sequence). CDR3 in amino acids: CASSPTSHQPQHF. The DNA of the CDR3 is TGTGCCAGCAGCCCGACAAGCCATCAGCCCCAGCATTTT.

The chain joins TRBV20-1 to TRBJ2-7; 9 bases line up with TRBD1. Germline V CDR1 and CDR2: DFQATT, SNEGSKA (reference sequence). The CDR3 runs to 16 residues. V lost 0 bases to trimming and J lost 3 bases; unmatched junction nucleotides: 9. The CDR3 DNA reads as TGCAGTGCTAGAGATCCGCGGACAGGGGATTTCTACGAGCAGTACTTC. Translation: CSARDPRTGDFYEQYF.

This clonotype was found a few times. The chain has TRBV2 and TRBJ2-7; 9 nucleotides agree with TRBD2. J was trimmed by 2 bases and V by 7 bases; bases with no gene match: 6. CDR3 length equals 14 residues. Germline lookup yields CDR1 SNHLY and CDR2 FYNNEI. The CDR3 nucleotides are TGTGCCAGCAATAGCGGGAGCGCCGCCTACGAGCAGTACTTC. Residues: CASNSGSAAYEQYF.

This clonotype was counted between two and nine times. CDR3 loop: CASSLTSGRSGEQFF. The CDR3 region has the DNA TGTGCCAGCAGCCTGACTAGCGGGAGATCCGGTGAGCAGTTCTTC. V gene TRBV7-2 combines with J gene TRBJ2-1; 12 nucleotides align to TRBD2. CDR1 is SGHTA and CDR2 is FQGNSA in the germline V gene. Trimming removed 5 bases from V and 9 bases from J; junction bases left unmatched: 8. This CDR3 contains 15 residues.